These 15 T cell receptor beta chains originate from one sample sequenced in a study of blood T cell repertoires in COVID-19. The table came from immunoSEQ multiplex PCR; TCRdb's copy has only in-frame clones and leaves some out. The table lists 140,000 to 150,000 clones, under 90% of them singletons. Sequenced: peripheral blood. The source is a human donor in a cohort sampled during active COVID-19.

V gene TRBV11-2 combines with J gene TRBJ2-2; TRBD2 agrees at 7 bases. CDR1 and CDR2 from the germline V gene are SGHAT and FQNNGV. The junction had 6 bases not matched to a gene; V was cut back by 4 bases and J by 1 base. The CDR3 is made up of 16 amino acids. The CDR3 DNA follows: TGTGCCAGCAGCTCCCCGGCGGGGGAGAACACCGGGGAGCTGTTTTTT. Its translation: CASSSPAGENTGELFF.

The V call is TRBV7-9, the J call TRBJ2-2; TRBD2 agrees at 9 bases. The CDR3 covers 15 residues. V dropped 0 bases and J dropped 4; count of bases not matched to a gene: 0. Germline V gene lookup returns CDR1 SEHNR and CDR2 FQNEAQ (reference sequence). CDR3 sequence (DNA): TGTGCCAGCAGCTTAGCTAGCGGGAGCACCGGGGAGCTGTTTTTT. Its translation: CASSLASGSTGELFF.

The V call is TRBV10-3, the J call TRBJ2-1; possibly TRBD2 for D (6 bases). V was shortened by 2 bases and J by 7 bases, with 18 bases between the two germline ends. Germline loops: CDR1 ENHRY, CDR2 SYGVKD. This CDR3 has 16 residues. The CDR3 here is CAISEVGLQSGNEQFF. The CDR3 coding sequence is TGTGCCATCAGTGAGGTGGGACTCCAATCAGGGAATGAGCAGTTCTTC.

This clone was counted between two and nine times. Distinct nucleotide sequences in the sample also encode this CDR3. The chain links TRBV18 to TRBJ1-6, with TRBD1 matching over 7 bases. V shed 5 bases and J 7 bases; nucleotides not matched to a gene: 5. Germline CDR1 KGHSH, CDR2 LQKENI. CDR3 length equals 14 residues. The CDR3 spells CASSSGTANSPLHF. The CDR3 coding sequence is TGTGCCAGCTCATCCGGGACAGCAAATTCACCCCTCCACTTT.

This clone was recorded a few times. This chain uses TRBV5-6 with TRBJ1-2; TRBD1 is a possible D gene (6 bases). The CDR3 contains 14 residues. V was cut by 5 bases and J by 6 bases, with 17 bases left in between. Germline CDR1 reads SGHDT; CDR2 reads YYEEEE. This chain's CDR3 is CASSSGTRTHGYTF. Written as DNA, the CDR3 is TGTGCCAGCAGTTCCGGGACAAGGACGCATGGCTACACCTTC.

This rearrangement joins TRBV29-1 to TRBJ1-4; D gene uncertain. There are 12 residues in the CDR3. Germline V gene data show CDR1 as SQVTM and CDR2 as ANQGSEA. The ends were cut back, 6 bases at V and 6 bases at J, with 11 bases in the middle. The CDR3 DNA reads TGCAGCGTGGACTTGGACGATGAAAAACTGTTTTTT. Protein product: CSVDLDDEKLFF.

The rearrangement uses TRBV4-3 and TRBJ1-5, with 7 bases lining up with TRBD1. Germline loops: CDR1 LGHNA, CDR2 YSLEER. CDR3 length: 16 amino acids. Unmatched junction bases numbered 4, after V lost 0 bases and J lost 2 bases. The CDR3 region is CASSQERGLGNQPQHF. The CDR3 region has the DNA TGCGCCAGCAGCCAAGAAAGGGGGCTGGGCAATCAGCCCCAGCATTTT.

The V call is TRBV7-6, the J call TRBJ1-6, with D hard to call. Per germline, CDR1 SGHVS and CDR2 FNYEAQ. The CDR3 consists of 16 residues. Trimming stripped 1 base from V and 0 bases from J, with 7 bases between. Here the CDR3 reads CASSLDGSSYNSPLHF. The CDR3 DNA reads TGTGCCAGCAGCTTAGATGGGAGCTCCTATAATTCACCCCTCCACTTT.

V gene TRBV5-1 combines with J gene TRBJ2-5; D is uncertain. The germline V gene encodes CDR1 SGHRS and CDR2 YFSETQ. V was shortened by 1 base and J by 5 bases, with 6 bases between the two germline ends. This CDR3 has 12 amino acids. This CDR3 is CASSLIGETQYF. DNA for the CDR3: TGCGCCAGCAGCTTGATCGGGGAGACCCAGTACTTC.

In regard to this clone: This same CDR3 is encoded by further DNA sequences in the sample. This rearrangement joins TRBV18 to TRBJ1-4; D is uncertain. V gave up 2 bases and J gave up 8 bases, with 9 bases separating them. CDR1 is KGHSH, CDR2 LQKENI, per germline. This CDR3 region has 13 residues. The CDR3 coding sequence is TGTGCCAGCTCACCAGAAACGGGAGAAAAACTGTTTTTT. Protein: CASSPETGEKLFF.

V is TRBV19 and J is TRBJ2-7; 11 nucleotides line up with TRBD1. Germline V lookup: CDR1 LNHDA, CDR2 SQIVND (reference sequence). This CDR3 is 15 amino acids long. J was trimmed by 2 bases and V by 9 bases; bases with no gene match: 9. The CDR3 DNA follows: TGTGCCAGCGCGGTCGGACAGGGGGCCGCCTACGAGCAGTACTTC. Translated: CASAVGQGAAYEQYF. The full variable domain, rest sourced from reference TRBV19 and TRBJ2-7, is DGGITQSPKYLFRKEGQNVTLSCEQNLNHDAMYWYRQDPGQGLRLIYYSQIVNDFQKGDIAEGYSVSREKKESFPLTVTSAQKNPTAFYLCASAVGQGAAYEQYFGPGTRLTVT.

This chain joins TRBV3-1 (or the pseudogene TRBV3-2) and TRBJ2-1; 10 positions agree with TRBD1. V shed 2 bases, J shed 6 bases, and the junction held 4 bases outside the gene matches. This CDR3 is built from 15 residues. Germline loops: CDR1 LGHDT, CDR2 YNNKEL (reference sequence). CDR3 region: CASSQRDRGSNEQFF. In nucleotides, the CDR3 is TGTGCCAGCAGCCAAAGGGACAGGGGAAGCAATGAGCAGTTCTTC.

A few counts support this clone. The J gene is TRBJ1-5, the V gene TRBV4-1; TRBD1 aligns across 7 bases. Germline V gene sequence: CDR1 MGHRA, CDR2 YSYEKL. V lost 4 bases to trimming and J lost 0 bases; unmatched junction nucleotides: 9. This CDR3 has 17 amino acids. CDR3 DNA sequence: TGCGCCAGCAGCCCGGGGACAGCTGCTTATAGCAATCAGCCCCAGCATTTT. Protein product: CASSPGTAAYSNQPQHF.

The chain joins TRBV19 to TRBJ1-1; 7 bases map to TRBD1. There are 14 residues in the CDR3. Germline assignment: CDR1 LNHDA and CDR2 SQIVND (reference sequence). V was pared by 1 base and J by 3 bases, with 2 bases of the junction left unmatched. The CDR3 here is CASSIGGQYTEAFF. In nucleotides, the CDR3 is TGTGCCAGTAGTATAGGGGGACAGTACACTGAAGCTTTCTTT.

This CDR3 is CASSQGPGNLGEKLFF. DNA for the CDR3: TGCGCCAGCAGCCAAGGGCCGGGGAACTTAGGGGAAAAACTGTTTTTT. The chain combines TRBV4-1 with TRBJ1-4; D remains unclear. Between the trimmed V and J ends, which lost 1 base and 8 bases, there was a span of 17 bases. CDR1 MGHRA and CDR2 YSYEKL come from the germline V gene. There are 16 residues in the CDR3.